This passage covers 17 T cell receptor beta chains from one sample sequenced in a study of cytomegalovirus exposure and HLA in healthy donors. 13 Jbeta primers and 60 Vbeta primers were used for the PCR. TCRdb's copy holds only in-frame clones and misses some; the assay was immunoSEQ multiplex PCR. The sample has over 75,000 clones; less than 9.5% are singletons. Sequenced input: PBMCs. Receptors originate from a man between 45 and 60 years old in good health and CMV-seropositive.

This clone was picked up a small number of times. Here the CDR3 DNA reads TGTGCCAGCAGTTCAGAACCGACAGGGGAAGCTTTCTTT. Protein: CASSSEPTGEAFF. The chain is built from TRBV7-9 and TRBJ1-1; 7 bases map to TRBD1. V dropped 6 bases and J dropped 8; count of bases not matched to a gene: 9. CDR1 is SEHNR, CDR2 FQNEAQ, per germline (reference sequence). The CDR3 extends over 13 amino acids.

J is TRBJ1-5 and V is TRBV9, with TRBD1 matching 7 bases. The V gene end was trimmed by 3 bases and the J gene end by 3 bases; junction bases not matched to a gene: 3. The CDR3 sequence is 14 residues long. Germline V gene data show CDR1 as SGDLS and CDR2 as YYNGEE. The CDR3 sequence: CASSGGTVNQPQHF. CDR3 DNA sequence: TGTGCCAGCAGCGGAGGGACAGTCAATCAGCCCCAGCATTTT.

The sample holds many counts of this clone. The V call is TRBV7-6, the J call TRBJ2-1; the match to TRBD2 covers 12 bases. The V and J ends lost 1 base and 7 bases, in that order; junction bases with no gene match: 5. This CDR3 has 16 amino acids. Germline V gives CDR1 SGHVS, CDR2 FNYEAQ. The CDR3 DNA reads as TGTGCCAGCAGCTTAGGACTAGCGGGAGTCGGAAATGAGCAGTTCTTC. Residues: CASSLGLAGVGNEQFF.

Note on this clone: At one end the junction does not follow the germline gene, possibly because of a read error. The rearrangement joins TRBV2 to TRBJ2-7, with no clear D. CDR1 SNHLY and CDR2 FYNNEI come from the germline V gene. The CDR3 is 8 residues long. The CDR3 bases are TGTGCCATCGGAGAGCAATACTTC. The encoded protein is CAIGEQYF. Filled out from reference TRBV2 and TRBJ2-7, the complete variable domain reads EPEVTQTPSHQVTQMGQEVILRCVPISNHLYFYWYRQILGQKVEFLVSFYNNEISEKSEIFDDQFSVERPDGSNFTLKIRSTKLEDSAMYFCAIGEQYFGPGTRLTVT.

The CDR3 nucleotides are TGTGCCAGCAGTGAGGCGGACAGGTACACCTACGAGCAGTACTTC. This translates into CASSEADRYTYEQYF. The chain combines TRBV2 with TRBJ2-7, with TRBD1 matching 7 bases. Germline V gives CDR1 SNHLY, CDR2 FYNNEI. V was clipped by 3 bases and J by 2 bases; unmatched bases: 7. The CDR3 spans 15 residues.

The V and J genes are TRBV18 and TRBJ2-3; TRBD2 is a possible D gene (5 bases). Germline CDR1 reads KGHSH; CDR2 reads LQKENI. Trimming cost V 2 bases and J 3 bases, with 12 bases left between them. The CDR3 contains 15 residues. The CDR3 coding sequence is TGTGCCAGCTCACCAGAGGCTAGCTGGACAGATACGCAGTATTTT. It encodes CASSPEASWTDTQYF.

This clone appeared a few times. The V call is TRBV5-6, the J call TRBJ1-5; D perhaps matches TRBD1 (6 bases). CDR3 size: 14 residues. V lost 1 base and J 1 base, leaving 6 bases between the germline ends. Germline V gene data show CDR1 as SGHDT and CDR2 as YYEEEE. The CDR3 DNA reads TGTGCCAGCAGCTTGACAGGGAGCAATCAGCCCCAGCATTTT. Its protein product is CASSLTGSNQPQHF.

This chain joins TRBV4-1 and TRBJ2-7; 7 bases map to TRBD2. Germline V lookup: CDR1 MGHRA, CDR2 YSYEKL. The length of the CDR3 is 15 residues. The ends lost 1 base at V and 5 bases at J; junction bases unmatched: 8. The CDR3 nucleotides read TGCGCCAGCAGCCAAGGGGGAGGGCCCTCTGACGAGCAGTACTTC. It codes for CASSQGGGPSDEQYF.

This clone was detected only a few times. The genes are TRBV6-1 and TRBJ1-2, with TRBD1 matching over 9 bases. The ends lost 0 bases at V and 0 bases at J; junction bases unmatched: 14. The CDR3 contains 20 residues. Per the germline V gene, CDR1 is MNHNS and CDR2 is SASEGT. CDR3: CASSEAGQGYGWRSNYGYTF. DNA of the CDR3: TGTGCCAGCAGTGAAGCGGGACAGGGATATGGCTGGAGATCTAACTATGGCTACACCTTC.

The rearrangement uses TRBV6-5 and TRBJ2-2, with a weak D call TRBD2 (6 bases). The V gene's germline CDR1 is MNHEY and CDR2 SVGAGI. Trimming pared 6 bases from V and 8 bases from J, leaving 16 bases between. The CDR3 is 14 amino acids. The CDR3 protein is CASSSRGGGGELFF. The CDR3 DNA follows: TGTGCCAGCAGCTCACGAGGAGGAGGGGGGGAGCTGTTTTTT.

This chain connects TRBV6-1 to TRBJ1-1; 8 nucleotides line up with TRBD1. With V trimmed by 8 bases and J by 4 bases, 9 bases remained unmatched. This CDR3 spans 14 amino acids. CDR1 and CDR2 (germline): MNHNS, SASEGT. The CDR3 protein is CASAGGGKTTEAFF. The CDR3 DNA follows: TGTGCCAGCGCAGGGGGCGGTAAGACCACTGAAGCTTTCTTT.

This clone was detected a few times. CDR3 sequence reads: CASSPSIAFNEQFF. CDR3 nucleotide sequence: TGTGCCAGCAGTCCATCTATAGCATTCAATGAGCAGTTCTTC. V usage is TRBV6-1 and J usage is TRBJ2-1; no clear D gene. The germline gives CDR1 MNHNS, CDR2 SASEGT. The ends were cut back, 5 bases at V and 6 bases at J, with 14 bases in the middle. The CDR3 is 14 residues long.

This clone has only a few counts. The genes are TRBV6-1 and TRBJ1-5, with TRBD1 identical over 9 bases. CDR1 and CDR2 (germline): MNHNS, SASEGT. The CDR3 runs to 14 residues. Trimming at V came to 5 bases and at J to 10 bases, leaving 9 bases not matched to a gene. The CDR3 spells CASSRETGGFPQHF. CDR3 nucleotides: TGTGCCAGCAGTCGGGAGACAGGGGGTTTTCCCCAGCATTTT.

This clone has only a few counts. This chain joins TRBV7-6 and TRBJ2-3; TRBD2 matches at 10 bases. The CDR3 length is 16 residues. Per germline, CDR1 SGHVS and CDR2 FNYEAQ. After removal of 1 base from V and 1 base from J, the junction contained 2 bases not matched to a gene. In nucleotides, the CDR3 is TGTGCCAGCAGCTTAGTCCTAGCGGGAGGCACAGATACGCAGTATTTT. This translates into CASSLVLAGGTDTQYF.

This clone was seen a few times. The rearrangement joins TRBV30 to TRBJ1-4, with D unclear. The germline V gene has CDR1 GTSNPN and CDR2 SVGIG (reference sequence). The CDR3 loop spans 14 amino acids. V was trimmed by 2 bases and J by 0 bases, leaving 7 bases between them. This CDR3 is CAWSSFATNEKLFF. Written as DNA, the CDR3 is TGTGCCTGGAGTTCCTTTGCAACTAATGAAAAACTGTTTTTT.

The CDR3 region has the DNA TGCGCCAGCAGCCAAGAGGCTAGCGGGACTCTAGCCAAAAACATTCAGTACTTC. Encoded protein: CASSQEASGTLAKNIQYF. The chain couples TRBV4-1 to TRBJ2-4; 9 bases line up with TRBD2. Germline V gene data show CDR1 as MGHRA and CDR2 as YSYEKL. This CDR3 is built from 18 residues. The trim removed 0 bases at V and 0 bases at J, leaving 6 bases unmatched.

This chain links TRBV27 with TRBJ1-5; TRBD1 matches at 11 bases. Germline CDR1 is MNHEY and CDR2 is SMNVEV (reference sequence). The ends lost 5 bases at V and 0 bases at J; junction bases unmatched: 6. CDR3 length: 17 residues. CDR3 nucleotides: TGTGCCAGCAGTCGGACAGGGGGCTCATATAGCAATCAGCCCCAGCATTTT. Translation gives CASSRTGGSYSNQPQHF.